These T cell receptor beta chains were read from a single sample in a study of T cells after yellow fever vaccination. TCRdb used MiXCR to reprocess the 5' RACE reads, holding one entry per CDR3 protein. The table shows hundreds of thousands of distinct CDR3 sequences, with roughly 20% occurring only once. The sequenced sample was PBMCs, obtained before the yellow fever booster vaccination. These TCRs come from a man younger than 30 who received the YFV17D yellow fever vaccine. The CDR3 runs from the conserved cysteine through the conserved F or W. The D gene is left open where the match is weak. Size tells how often a clone was seen (once, few, many) or the class of an expanded clone, and some rows leave it out.

clone_size j_call v_call d_call cdr3_aa cdr3_nt
few TRBJ2-3 TRBV6-1 . CASSELGGDTQYF TGTGCCAGCAGTGAATTAGGGGGAGATACGCAGTATTTT
. TRBJ1-4 TRBV3-1 . CASSQDLGTQATNEKLFF TGTGCCAGCAGCCAAGATCTTGGGACCCAGGCAACTAATGAAAAACTGTTTTTT
many TRBJ1-1 TRBV6-6 . CASKGTEDTEAFF TGTGCCAGCAAAGGGACGGAAGACACTGAAGCTTTCTTT
. TRBJ1-2 TRBV12-3/TRBV12-4 . CASSPQTGFNYGYTF TGTGCCAGCAGTCCGCAAACAGGGTTCAACTATGGCTACACCTTC
few TRBJ2-2 TRBV20-1 TRBD1 CSARPWTGGDTGELFF TGCAGTGCTAGACCGTGGACAGGGGGAGACACCGGGGAGCTGTTTTTT
. TRBJ2-2 TRBV29-1 . CSVGGGPVGELFF TGCAGCGTTGGGGGGGGGCCTGTCGGGGAGCTGTTTTTT
. TRBJ1-1 TRBV6-6 . CASSYSLGWVTEAFF TGTGCCAGCAGTTACTCTTTGGGGTGGGTCACTGAAGCTTTCTTT
few TRBJ1-6 TRBV5-1 . CASTLGSTEAPLHF TGCGCCAGCACCCTCGGGTCAACGGAGGCACCCCTCCACTTT
few TRBJ2-1 TRBV12-5 . CASGLAGVKVRNEQFF TGTGCTAGTGGTTTGGCGGGGGTTAAAGTAAGGAATGAGCAGTTCTTC
. TRBJ1-1 TRBV20-1 TRBD1 CSARRDRGRREAFF TGCAGTGCTAGGAGGGACAGGGGCCGAAGAGAAGCTTTCTTT
. TRBJ1-1 TRBV29-1 . CSVETPWNTEAFF TGCAGCGTTGAAACCCCCTGGAACACTGAAGCTTTCTTT
. TRBJ2-3 TRBV5-5 . CASSLRVTSSDTQYF TGTGCCAGCAGCTTGCGGGTTACTAGTTCCGATACGCAGTATTTT
. TRBJ2-1 TRBV7-6 TRBD2 CASSLSSGGANDYNEQFF TGTGCCAGCAGCTTATCCAGCGGGGGGGCCAACGACTACAATGAGCAGTTCTTC
few TRBJ2-7 TRBV20-1 TRBD1 CSAPDRGYEQYF TGCAGTGCTCCGGACAGGGGATACGAGCAGTACTTC
few TRBJ1-2 TRBV4-3 . CASSQEYSGYGYTF TGCGCCAGCAGCCAAGAGTATTCGGGCTATGGCTACACCTTC
. TRBJ2-7 TRBV4-1 . CASSQVSVKVSEQYF TGCGCCAGCAGCCAAGTGTCGGTAAAGGTTAGCGAGCAGTACTTC
few TRBJ2-7 TRBV7-2 TRBD2 CASSLQRGVPYEQYF TGTGCCAGCAGCTTACAGCGGGGGGTACCCTACGAGCAGTACTTC
. TRBJ1-5 TRBV5-1 . CASSQQVGQPQHF TGCGCCAGCAGCCAACAGGTAGGGCAGCCCCAGCATTTT
few TRBJ2-3 TRBV9 . CASGGLSTDTQYF TGTGCCAGCGGGGGGTTGAGCACAGATACGCAGTATTTT
. TRBJ1-2 TRBV9 . CASRNPSDWGPNYGYTF TGTGCCAGCAGAAACCCCTCAGATTGGGGACCTAACTATGGCTACACCTTC
few TRBJ2-1 TRBV20-1 . CSARDWKGSENEQFF TGCAGTGCTAGAGATTGGAAGGGGTCGGAGAATGAGCAGTTCTTC
. TRBJ2-2 TRBV11-2 . CASSFDGNTGELFF TGTGCCAGCAGCTTTGACGGTAACACCGGGGAGCTGTTTTTT
many TRBJ2-5 TRBV7-9 TRBD2 CASSYLGGGETQYF TGTGCCAGCAGCTACCTCGGCGGGGGAGAGACCCAGTACTTC
. TRBJ2-3 TRBV9 . CASRGTGTDTQYF TGTGCCAGCAGGGGGACGGGCACAGATACGCAGTATTTT
. TRBJ1-3 TRBV30 . CAWSVLSGLVYF TGTGCCTGGAGTGTACTTTCGGGGCTGGTATATTTT
few TRBJ1-3 TRBV4-2 . CASSQYHQGWGNTIYF TGTGCCAGCAGCCAATATCATCAGGGATGGGGGAACACCATATATTTT
. TRBJ2-1 TRBV9 TRBD2 CASSVVASGGVVEQFF TGTGCCAGCAGCGTAGTGGCTAGCGGGGGAGTAGTTGAGCAGTTCTTC
. TRBJ1-1 TRBV18 . CASSPTSRTEAFF TGTGCCAGCTCACCAACTTCCAGGACTGAAGCTTTCTTT
many TRBJ1-1 TRBV5-1 . CASSVNKGNTEAFF TGCGCCAGCAGCGTAAATAAGGGGAACACTGAAGCTTTCTTT
once TRBJ2-3 TRBV7-2 . CASSLVGLGTDTQYF TGTGCCAGCAGCTTAGTTGGGTTAGGCACAGATACGCAGTATTTT
few TRBJ2-3 TRBV25-1 . CASSAPGWGLNTQYF TGTGCCAGCAGTGCACCAGGGTGGGGACTCAATACGCAGTATTTT
medium-sized TRBJ2-3 TRBV7-8 . CASSLRAGSDTQYF TGTGCCAGCAGCCTTCGTGCCGGGTCAGATACGCAGTATTTT
. TRBJ1-1 TRBV7-9 . CASSLLQGRYTEAFF TGTGCCAGCAGCCTTCTTCAGGGGCGATACACTGAAGCTTTCTTT
few TRBJ2-7 TRBV21-1 . CASSKLGRIPSYEQYF TGTGCCAGCAGCAAATTGGGCAGGATTCCCTCCTACGAGCAGTACTTC
. TRBJ2-1 TRBV4-2 . CASVGRGPDEQFF TGTGCCAGCGTCGGGCGGGGGCCGGATGAGCAGTTCTTC
. TRBJ2-1 TRBV11-1 TRBD1 CASSLGDRESGEQFF TGTGCCAGCAGCTTAGGGGACAGGGAGTCTGGTGAGCAGTTCTTC
. TRBJ2-5 TRBV4-2 . CASSRQGDGIGETQYF TGTGCCAGCAGCCGGCAAGGGGACGGAATCGGAGAGACCCAGTACTTC
. TRBJ2-2 TRBV7-3 . CASSPSAGRTGELFF TGTGCCAGCAGCCCATCTGCAGGGCGGACCGGGGAGCTGTTTTTT
. TRBJ2-7 TRBV7-9 TRBD1 CASSPRDRDYEQYF TGTGCCAGCAGCCCCCGGGACAGGGACTACGAGCAGTACTTC
many TRBJ2-3 TRBV3-1 . CASSLTSSEDTQYF TGTGCCAGCAGCCTTACTAGCTCCGAAGATACGCAGTATTTT
. TRBJ2-5 TRBV5-6 . CASSRGALYQETQYF TGTGCCAGCAGCCGCGGGGCGTTGTACCAAGAGACCCAGTACTTC
. TRBJ1-5 TRBV4-2 TRBD1 CASSQAGGAGNQPQHF TGTGCCAGCAGCCAGGCAGGGGGCGCGGGCAATCAGCCCCAGCATTTT
. TRBJ1-2 TRBV5-1 . CASSSGGQGYTF TGCGCCAGCAGCTCGGGCGGGCAAGGCTACACCTTC
. TRBJ2-5 TRBV5-1 TRBD1 CASSWGQGRGETQYF TGCGCCAGCAGCTGGGGACAGGGCAGAGGAGAGACCCAGTACTTC
. TRBJ2-3 TRBV7-2 . CASSLDQLWDTQYF TGTGCCAGCAGCTTAGACCAGCTCTGGGATACGCAGTATTTT
few TRBJ2-3 TRBV27 . CASSLGGGDRVTQYF TGTGCCAGCAGTTTGGGGGGCGGGGATCGGGTTACGCAGTATTTT
few TRBJ2-3 TRBV5-6 . CASSLVGAHGDTQYF TGTGCCAGCAGCTTGGTGGGGGCGCACGGGGATACGCAGTATTTT
few TRBJ2-4 TRBV6-5 . CASSYSVLAKNIQYF TGTGCCAGCAGTTACTCGGTTTTAGCCAAAAACATTCAGTACTTC